The T cell receptor beta chain described here comes from a study of blood T cell repertoires in COVID-19. As originally analysed: The assay estimated nucleated cells by amplifying reference gene primers. Sequencing used immunoSEQ multiplex PCR; TCRdb keeps in-frame clones, though not all of them. From that table come the V and J calls and clone size; the DNA was used to work out D and trimming. Among about 180,000 clones, 88% were seen once, and the ten largest hold more than 8.5%. Recruitment covered fewer than 25 US areas and drew participants whose ages spanned 18 to 89 years. In Cohort 3, a recovered donor had either two negative PCRs, clearance, or symptom resolution. J was trimmed by 4 bases and V by 0 bases; bases with no gene match: 2. Germline CDR1 reads SGDLS; CDR2 reads YYNGEE. The CDR3 contains 14 residues.

The chain couples TRBV9 to TRBJ2-5; 8 nucleotides align to TRBD1. The sample was PBMCs or T cells enriched from blood (not recorded which). The sequence was obtained from a woman under 30 who had recovered from COVID-19. The CDR3 reads CASSVDTGGETQYF. The DNA for the CDR3 is TGTGCCAGCAGCGTAGACACAGGGGGAGAGACCCAGTACTTC.